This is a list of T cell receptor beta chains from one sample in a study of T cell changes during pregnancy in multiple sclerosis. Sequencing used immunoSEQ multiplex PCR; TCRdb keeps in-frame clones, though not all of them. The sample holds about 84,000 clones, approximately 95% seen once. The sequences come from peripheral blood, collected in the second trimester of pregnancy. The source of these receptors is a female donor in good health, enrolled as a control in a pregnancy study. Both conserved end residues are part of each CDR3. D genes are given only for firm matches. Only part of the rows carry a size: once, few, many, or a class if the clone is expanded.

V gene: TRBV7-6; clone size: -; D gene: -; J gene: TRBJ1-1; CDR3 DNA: TGTGCCAGCAGCCCGACAGAGAACACTGAAGCTTTCTTT; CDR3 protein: CASSPTENTEAFF
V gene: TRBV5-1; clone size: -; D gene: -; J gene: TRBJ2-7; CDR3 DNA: TGCGCCAGCAGCTTGGAGGAGGGGATCGTCTACGAGCAGTACTTC; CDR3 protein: CASSLEEGIVYEQYF
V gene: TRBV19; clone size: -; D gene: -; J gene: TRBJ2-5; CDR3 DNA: TGTGCCAGTGGGTTTGACCAAGACAGGCAGTACTTC; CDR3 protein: CASGFDQDRQYF
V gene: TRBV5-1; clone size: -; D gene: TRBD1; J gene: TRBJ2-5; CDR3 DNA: TGCGCCAGCAGCTTGGGACAGGGTTCGTTTGAGACCCAGTACTTC; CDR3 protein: CASSLGQGSFETQYF
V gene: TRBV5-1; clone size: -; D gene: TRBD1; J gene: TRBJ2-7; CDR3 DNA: TGCGCCAGCAGCCCCCGGAGGACAGGGGATGGACTGGTCGAGCAGTACTTC; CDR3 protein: CASSPRRTGDGLVEQYF
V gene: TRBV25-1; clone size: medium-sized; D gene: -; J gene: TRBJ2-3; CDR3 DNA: TGTGCCAGCAGTGGTCGCGATAGCACAGATACGCAGTATTTT; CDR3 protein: CASSGRDSTDTQYF
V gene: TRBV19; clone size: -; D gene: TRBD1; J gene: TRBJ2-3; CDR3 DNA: TGTGCCAGTAGTGCCAGACAGGGATGGGAATCAGATACGCAGTATTTT; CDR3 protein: CASSARQGWESDTQYF
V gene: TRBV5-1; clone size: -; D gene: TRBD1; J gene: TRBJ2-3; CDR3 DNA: TGCGCCAGCGGCCCAGGGGGACAAGATACGCAGTATTTT; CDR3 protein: CASGPGGQDTQYF
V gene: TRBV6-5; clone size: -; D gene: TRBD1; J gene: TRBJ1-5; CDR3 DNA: TGTGCCAGCGCGAGACAGGGGAGGTTACCCCAGCATTTT; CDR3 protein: CASARQGRLPQHF
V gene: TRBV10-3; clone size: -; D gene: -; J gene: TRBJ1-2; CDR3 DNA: TGTGCCATCAGTCCCGACAGTAGCTATGGCTACACCTTC; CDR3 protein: CAISPDSSYGYTF
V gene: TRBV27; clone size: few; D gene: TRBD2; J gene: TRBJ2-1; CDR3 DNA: TGTGCCAGCAGTCCCATCAGCGGGAGTTCAAATGAGCAGTTCTTC; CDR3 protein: CASSPISGSSNEQFF